The 11 T cell receptor beta chains listed next were all sequenced from one sample in a study of T cell changes during pregnancy in multiple sclerosis. Libraries were prepared by immunoSEQ multiplex PCR; TCRdb keeps only in-frame clonotypes and omits some of them. The table shows about 31,000 clones, with around 90% occurring only once. This specimen was CD8+ T cells from peripheral blood mononuclear cells, taken before pregnancy. These receptors were obtained from a female donor with multiple sclerosis, enrolled in a pregnancy study.

The V gene is TRBV10-3, the J gene TRBJ1-2; TRBD1 matches 9 bases. V lost 0 bases, J lost 8 bases, and 7 bases stayed unmatched. The CDR3 contains 15 residues. Germline-derived CDR1 and CDR2 are ENHRY and SYGVKD. CDR3 in DNA: TGTGCCATCAGTGAGTCGCGGACAGGGGTGGGCGGCTACACCTTC. It yields the protein CAISESRTGVGGYTF.

The chain uses TRBV6-5 and TRBJ2-5; the match to TRBD1 covers 9 bases. Germline V CDR1 and CDR2: MNHEY, SVGAGI. The ends lost 6 bases at V and 2 bases at J; junction bases unmatched: 7. There are 15 residues in the CDR3. CDR3 sequence (DNA): TGTGCCAGCAGCAGCGGACAGGGGCTACAAGAGACCCAGTACTTC. Protein: CASSSGQGLQETQYF.

The rearrangement uses TRBV19 and TRBJ1-5; TRBD1 is a possible D gene (5 bases). Trimming stripped 6 bases from V and 3 bases from J, with 15 bases between. CDR1 is LNHDA, CDR2 SQIVND, per germline (reference sequence). The CDR3 is made up of 15 amino acids. CDR3 sequence reads: CASSPPQGLNQPQHF. The CDR3 DNA is TGTGCCAGTAGCCCGCCCCAGGGACTCAATCAGCCCCAGCATTTT.

The chain uses TRBV6-4 and TRBJ2-3, with TRBD2 matching 8 bases. The CDR3 loop spans 15 amino acids. V gave up 4 bases and J gave up 2 bases; unmatched junction bases: 5. The V gene's germline CDR1 is MRHNA and CDR2 SNTAGT. CDR3: CASSVRGGNTDTQYF. In nucleotides, the CDR3 is TGTGCCAGCAGTGTTCGGGGGGGAAACACAGATACGCAGTATTTT.

The rearrangement joins TRBV27 to TRBJ2-7; no clear D gene. Looked up from germline, CDR1 is MNHEY and CDR2 is SMNVEV (reference sequence). The CDR3 has 14 residues. V gave up 4 bases and J gave up 0 bases, with 10 bases separating them. The DNA for the CDR3 is TGTGCCAGCAGTTCCCGACTTGTCTCCTACGAGCAGTACTTC. Protein: CASSSRLVSYEQYF.

This chain joins TRBV27 and TRBJ2-6; the D gene is possibly TRBD1 (6 bases). This CDR3 comprises 17 residues. The germline V gene encodes CDR1 MNHEY and CDR2 SMNVEV (reference sequence). The germline V and J ends were trimmed by 6 bases and 0 bases, with 15 bases remaining between them. Here the CDR3 DNA reads TGTGCCAGCAGGCACAGGGATCGAAACTCTGGGGCCAACGTCCTGACTTTC. Protein product: CASRHRDRNSGANVLTF.

This clone was counted a few times. V gene TRBV28 combines with J gene TRBJ1-5; no clear D gene. Between the trimmed V and J ends, which lost 6 bases and 5 bases, there was a span of 17 bases. There are 15 residues in the CDR3. Germline V gives CDR1 MDHEN, CDR2 SYDVKM. CDR3 in amino acids: CASSLGFGEDQPQHF. CDR3 in DNA: TGTGCCAGCAGCCTCGGGTTTGGCGAGGATCAGCCCCAGCATTTT.

This chain joins TRBV6-5 and TRBJ1-4; the D is unclear. The germline V and J ends were trimmed by 0 bases and 7 bases, with 12 bases remaining between them. The CDR3 is made up of 15 amino acids. CDR1 is MNHEY and CDR2 is SVGAGI in the germline V gene. CDR3: CASSYSPGGSEKLFF. In DNA form, the CDR3 reads TGTGCCAGCAGTTACTCGCCGGGTGGCAGTGAAAAACTGTTTTTT.

The chain is built from TRBV29-1 and TRBJ1-2, with D unclear. The CDR3 is 13 amino acids. V was cut by 3 bases and J by 2 bases, with 10 bases left in between. CDR1 is SQVTM and CDR2 is ANQGSEA in the germline V gene. CDR3 amino acids: CSVEGRPNYGYTF. The CDR3 bases are TGCAGCGTTGAGGGCAGGCCCAACTATGGCTACACCTTC.

The table lists this clone with a few counts. The chain combines TRBV6-1 with TRBJ1-5; D possibly corresponds to TRBD1 (5 bases). The V gene lost 6 bases and the J gene lost 1 base, with 10 bases spanning the gap. The CDR3 length is 14 residues. Germline values: CDR1 MNHNS, CDR2 SASEGT. The DNA for the CDR3 is TGTGCCAGCAGCGGGGGGATGAGCAATCAGCCCCAGCATTTT. Translating it yields CASSGGMSNQPQHF.

This clone was found once. This chain uses TRBV5-6 with TRBJ1-1, with D tentatively TRBD1 (5 bases). The V end was cut by 8 bases, the J end by 5 bases, with 25 bases between. The germline CDR1 and CDR2 sequences are SGHDT and YYEEEE. CDR3 length: 16 residues. CDR3 sequence: CASRGKGLGVNTEAFF. The CDR3 coding sequence is TGTGCCAGTAGGGGTAAAGGGTTGGGCGTAAATACTGAAGCTTTCTTT.